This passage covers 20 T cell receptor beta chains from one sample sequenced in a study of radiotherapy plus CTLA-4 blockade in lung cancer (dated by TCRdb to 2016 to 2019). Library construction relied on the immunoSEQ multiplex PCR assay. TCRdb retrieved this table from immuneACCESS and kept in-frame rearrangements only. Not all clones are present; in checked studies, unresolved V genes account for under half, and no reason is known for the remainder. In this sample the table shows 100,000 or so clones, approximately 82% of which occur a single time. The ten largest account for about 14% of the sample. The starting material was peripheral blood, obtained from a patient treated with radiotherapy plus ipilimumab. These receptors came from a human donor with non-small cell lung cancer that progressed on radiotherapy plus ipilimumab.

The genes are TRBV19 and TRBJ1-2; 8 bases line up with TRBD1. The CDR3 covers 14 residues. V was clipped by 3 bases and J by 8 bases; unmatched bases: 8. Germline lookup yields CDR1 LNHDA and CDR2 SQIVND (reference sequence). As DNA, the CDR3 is TGTGCCAGTAGTATTTCACAGGGGGTGCGCGGCTACACCTTC. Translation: CASSISQGVRGYTF. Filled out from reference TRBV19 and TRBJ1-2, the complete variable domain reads DGGITQSPKYLFRKEGQNVTLSCEQNLNHDAMYWYRQDPGQGLRLIYYSQIVNDFQKGDIAEGYSVSREKKESFPLTVTSAQKNPTAFYLCASSISQGVRGYTFGSGTRLTVV.

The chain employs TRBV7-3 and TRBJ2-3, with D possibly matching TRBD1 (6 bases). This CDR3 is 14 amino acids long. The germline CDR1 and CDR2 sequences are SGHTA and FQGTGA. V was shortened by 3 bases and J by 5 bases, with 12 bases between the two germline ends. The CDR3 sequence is CASSFLNREDTQYF. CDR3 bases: TGTGCCAGCAGCTTTTTAAACAGGGAAGATACGCAGTATTTT.

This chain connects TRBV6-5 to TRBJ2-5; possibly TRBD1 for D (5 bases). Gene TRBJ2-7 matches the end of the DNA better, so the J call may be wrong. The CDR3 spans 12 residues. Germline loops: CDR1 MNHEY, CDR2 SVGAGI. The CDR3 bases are TGTGCCAGCAGTAGGTTCCAGGGCGAGCAGTACTTC. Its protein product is CASSRFQGEQYF.

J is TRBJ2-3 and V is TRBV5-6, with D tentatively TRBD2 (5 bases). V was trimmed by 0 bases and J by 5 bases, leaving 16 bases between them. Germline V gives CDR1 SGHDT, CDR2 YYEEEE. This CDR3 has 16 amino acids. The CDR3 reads CASSLALASMIDTQYF. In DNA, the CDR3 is TGTGCCAGCAGCTTGGCCTTAGCGAGTATGATAGATACGCAGTATTTT.

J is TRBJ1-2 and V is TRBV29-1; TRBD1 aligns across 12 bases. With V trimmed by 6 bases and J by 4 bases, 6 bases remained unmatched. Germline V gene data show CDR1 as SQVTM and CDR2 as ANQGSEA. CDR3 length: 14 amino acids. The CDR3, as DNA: TGCAGCGTGGATGGGACAGGGGGCCCCTATGGCTACACCTTC. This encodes CSVDGTGGPYGYTF.

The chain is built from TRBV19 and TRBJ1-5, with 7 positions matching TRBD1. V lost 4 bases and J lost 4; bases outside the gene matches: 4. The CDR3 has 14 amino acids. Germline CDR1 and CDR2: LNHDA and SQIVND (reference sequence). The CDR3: CASSTHRGNQPQHF. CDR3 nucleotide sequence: TGTGCCAGTAGTACACACAGGGGAAATCAGCCCCAGCATTTT.

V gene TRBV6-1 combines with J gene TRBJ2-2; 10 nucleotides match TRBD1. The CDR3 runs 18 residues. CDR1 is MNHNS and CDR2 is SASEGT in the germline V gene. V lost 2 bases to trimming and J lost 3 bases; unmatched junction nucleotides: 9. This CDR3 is CASSEWWDRGVHTGELFF. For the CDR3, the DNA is TGTGCCAGCAGTGAATGGTGGGACAGGGGAGTTCACACCGGGGAGCTGTTTTTT.

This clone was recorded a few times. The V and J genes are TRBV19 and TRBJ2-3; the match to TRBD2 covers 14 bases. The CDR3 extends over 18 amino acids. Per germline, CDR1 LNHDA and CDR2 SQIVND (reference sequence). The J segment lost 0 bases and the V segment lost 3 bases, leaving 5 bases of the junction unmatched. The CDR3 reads CASSIRLAGGTSTDTQYF. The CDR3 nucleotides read TGTGCCAGTAGTATTCGACTAGCGGGGGGGACTAGCACAGATACGCAGTATTTT. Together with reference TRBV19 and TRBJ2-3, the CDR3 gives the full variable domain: DGGITQSPKYLFRKEGQNVTLSCEQNLNHDAMYWYRQDPGQGLRLIYYSQIVNDFQKGDIAEGYSVSREKKESFPLTVTSAQKNPTAFYLCASSIRLAGGTSTDTQYFGPGTRLTVL.

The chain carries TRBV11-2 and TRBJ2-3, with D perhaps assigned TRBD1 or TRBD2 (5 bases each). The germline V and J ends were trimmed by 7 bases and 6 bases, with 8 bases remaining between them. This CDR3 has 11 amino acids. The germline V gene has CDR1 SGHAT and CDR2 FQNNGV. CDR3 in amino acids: CASKEGDTQYF. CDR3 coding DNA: TGTGCCAGCAAAGAGGGGGATACGCAGTATTTT.

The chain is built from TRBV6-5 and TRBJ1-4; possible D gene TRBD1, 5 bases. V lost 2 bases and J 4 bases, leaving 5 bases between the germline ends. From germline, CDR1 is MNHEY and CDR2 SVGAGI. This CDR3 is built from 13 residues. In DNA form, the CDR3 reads TGTGCCAGCAGTTACGGGGGTAATGAAAAACTGTTTTTT. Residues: CASSYGGNEKLFF.

The DNA for the CDR3 is TGTGCCATAGGGCCGGGATCCAACCGGGACTATGGCTACACCTTC. The encoded protein is CAIGPGSNRDYGYTF. The rearrangement links TRBV19 to TRBJ1-2; D call uncertain. The CDR3 totals 15 residues. CDR1 is LNHDA and CDR2 is SQIVND in the germline V gene (reference sequence). V lost 10 bases, J lost 3 bases, and 21 bases lay in between.

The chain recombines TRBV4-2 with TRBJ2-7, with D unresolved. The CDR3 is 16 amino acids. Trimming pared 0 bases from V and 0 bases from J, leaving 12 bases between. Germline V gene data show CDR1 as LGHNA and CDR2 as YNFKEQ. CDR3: CASSQDPRASSYEQYF. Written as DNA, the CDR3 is TGTGCCAGCAGCCAAGATCCCCGGGCTTCCTCCTACGAGCAGTACTTC.

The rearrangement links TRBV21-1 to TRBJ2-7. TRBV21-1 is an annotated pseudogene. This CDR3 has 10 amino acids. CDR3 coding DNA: TGTGCCAGCAGGGCCTACGAGCAGTACTTC. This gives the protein CASRAYEQYF.

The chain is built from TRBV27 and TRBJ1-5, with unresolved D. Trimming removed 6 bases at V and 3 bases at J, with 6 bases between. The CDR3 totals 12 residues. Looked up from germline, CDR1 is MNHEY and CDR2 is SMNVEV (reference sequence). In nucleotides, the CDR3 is TGTGCCAGCAGGGAGCTCAATCAGCCCCAGCATTTT. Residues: CASRELNQPQHF.

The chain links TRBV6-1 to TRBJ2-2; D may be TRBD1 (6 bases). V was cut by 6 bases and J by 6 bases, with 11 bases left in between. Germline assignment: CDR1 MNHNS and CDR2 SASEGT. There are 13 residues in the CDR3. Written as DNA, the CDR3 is TGTGCCAGCAGGGGCACAGGGCCCGGGGAGCTGTTTTTT. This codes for CASRGTGPGELFF.

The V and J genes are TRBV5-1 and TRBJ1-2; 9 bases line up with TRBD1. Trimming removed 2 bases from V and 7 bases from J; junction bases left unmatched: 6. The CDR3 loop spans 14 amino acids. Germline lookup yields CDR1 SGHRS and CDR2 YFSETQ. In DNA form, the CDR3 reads TGCGCCAGCAGCTTCGCCGGGACAGGGCTTGGCTACACCTTC. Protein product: CASSFAGTGLGYTF.

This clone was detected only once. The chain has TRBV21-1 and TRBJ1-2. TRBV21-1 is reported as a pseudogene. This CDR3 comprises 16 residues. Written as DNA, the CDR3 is TGTGCCAGCAGCAAAGGGAGGACGGATTTAAACTATGGCTACACCTTC. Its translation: CASSKGRTDLNYGYTF.

The CDR3 region has the DNA TGTGCCAGCAGCTCTGGGCTGGTGGGGGGCCAAGAGACCCAGTACTTC. Protein sequence: CASSSGLVGGQETQYF. The V gene is TRBV11-3, the J gene TRBJ2-5; D possibly corresponds to TRBD2 (6 bases). Deletions cut 4 bases from V and 1 base from J, with 16 bases between. Germline CDR1 reads SGHNT; CDR2 reads YENEEA. The CDR3 has 16 residues.

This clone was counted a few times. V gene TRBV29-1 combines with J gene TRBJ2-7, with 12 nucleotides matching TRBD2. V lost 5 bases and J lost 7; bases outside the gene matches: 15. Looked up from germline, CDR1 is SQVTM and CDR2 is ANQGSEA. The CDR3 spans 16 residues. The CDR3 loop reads CSVRFPGLAGPWEQYF. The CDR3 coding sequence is TGCAGCGTTCGATTCCCGGGACTAGCGGGCCCCTGGGAGCAGTACTTC.

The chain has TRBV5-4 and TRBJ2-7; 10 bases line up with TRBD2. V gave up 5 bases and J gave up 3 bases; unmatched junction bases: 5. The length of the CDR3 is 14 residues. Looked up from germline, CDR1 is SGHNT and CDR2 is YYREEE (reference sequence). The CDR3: CASRPGLASYEQYF. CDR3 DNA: TGTGCCAGCAGACCGGGACTAGCGAGCTACGAGCAGTACTTC.